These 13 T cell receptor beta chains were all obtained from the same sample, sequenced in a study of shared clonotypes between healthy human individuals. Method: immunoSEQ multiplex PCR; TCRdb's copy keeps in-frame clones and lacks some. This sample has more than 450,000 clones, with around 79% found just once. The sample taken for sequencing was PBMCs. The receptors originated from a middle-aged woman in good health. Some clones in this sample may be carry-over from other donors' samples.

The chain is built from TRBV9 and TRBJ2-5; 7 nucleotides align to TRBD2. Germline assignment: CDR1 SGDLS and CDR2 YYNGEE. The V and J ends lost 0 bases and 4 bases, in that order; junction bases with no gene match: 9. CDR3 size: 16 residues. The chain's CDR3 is CASSVGSGTSRETQYF. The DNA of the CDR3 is TGTGCCAGCAGCGTAGGGAGCGGGACCTCCAGAGAGACCCAGTACTTC.

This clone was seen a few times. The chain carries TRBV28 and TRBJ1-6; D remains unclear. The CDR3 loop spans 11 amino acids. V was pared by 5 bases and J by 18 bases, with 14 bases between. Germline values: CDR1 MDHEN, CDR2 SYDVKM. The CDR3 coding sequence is TGTGCCAGCAGTGAAGACGGGAGGAGCCACTTT. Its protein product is CASSEDGRSHF.

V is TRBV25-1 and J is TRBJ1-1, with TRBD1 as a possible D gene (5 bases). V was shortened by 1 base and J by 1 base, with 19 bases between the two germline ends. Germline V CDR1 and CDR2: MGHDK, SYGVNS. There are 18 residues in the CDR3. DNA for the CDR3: TGTGCCAGCAGTGAATTAAGTGGGGGAAGTAGCCGGAACACTGAAGCTTTCTTT. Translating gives CASSELSGGSSRNTEAFF. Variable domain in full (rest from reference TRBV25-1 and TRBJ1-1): EADIYQTPRYLVIGTGKKITLECSQTMGHDKMYWYQQDPGMELHLIHYSYGVNSTEKGDLSSESTVSRIRTEHFPLTLESARPSHTSQYLCASSELSGGSSRNTEAFFGQGTRLTVV.

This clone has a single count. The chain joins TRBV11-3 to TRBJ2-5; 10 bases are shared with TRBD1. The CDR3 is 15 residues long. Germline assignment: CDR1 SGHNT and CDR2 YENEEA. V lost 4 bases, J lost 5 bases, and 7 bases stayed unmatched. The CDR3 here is CASSYGGTGVETQYF. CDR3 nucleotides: TGTGCCAGCAGCTACGGTGGGACAGGGGTGGAGACCCAGTACTTC.

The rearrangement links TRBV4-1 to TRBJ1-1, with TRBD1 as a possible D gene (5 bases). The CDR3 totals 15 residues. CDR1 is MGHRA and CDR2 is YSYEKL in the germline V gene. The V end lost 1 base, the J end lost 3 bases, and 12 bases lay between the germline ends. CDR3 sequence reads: CASSQGGGRDTEAFF. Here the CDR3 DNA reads TGCGCCAGCAGCCAAGGGGGGGGTCGGGACACTGAAGCTTTCTTT.

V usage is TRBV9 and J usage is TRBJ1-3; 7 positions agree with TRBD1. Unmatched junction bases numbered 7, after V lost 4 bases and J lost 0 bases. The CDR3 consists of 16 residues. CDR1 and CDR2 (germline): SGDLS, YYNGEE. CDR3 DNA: TGTGCCAGCAGCCCCCAGACAGGGCTCTCTGGAAACACCATATATTTT. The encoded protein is CASSPQTGLSGNTIYF.

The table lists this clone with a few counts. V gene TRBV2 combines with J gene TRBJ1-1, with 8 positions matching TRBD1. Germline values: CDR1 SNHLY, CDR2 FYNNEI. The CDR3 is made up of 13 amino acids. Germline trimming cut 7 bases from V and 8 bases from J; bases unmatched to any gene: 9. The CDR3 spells CASTRPTGAEAFF. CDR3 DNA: TGTGCCAGCACACGACCGACAGGGGCCGAAGCTTTCTTT.

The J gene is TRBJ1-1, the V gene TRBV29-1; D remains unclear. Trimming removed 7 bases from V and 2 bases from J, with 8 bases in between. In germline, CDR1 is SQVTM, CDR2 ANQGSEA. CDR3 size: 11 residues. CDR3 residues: CSGVDNTEAFF. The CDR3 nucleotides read TGCAGCGGTGTAGACAACACTGAAGCTTTCTTT.

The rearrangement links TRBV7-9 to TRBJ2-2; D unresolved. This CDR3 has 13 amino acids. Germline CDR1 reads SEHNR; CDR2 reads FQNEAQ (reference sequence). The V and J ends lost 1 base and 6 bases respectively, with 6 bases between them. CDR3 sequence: CASSLVGPGELFF. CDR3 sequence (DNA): TGTGCCAGCAGCTTAGTAGGTCCCGGGGAGCTGTTTTTT.

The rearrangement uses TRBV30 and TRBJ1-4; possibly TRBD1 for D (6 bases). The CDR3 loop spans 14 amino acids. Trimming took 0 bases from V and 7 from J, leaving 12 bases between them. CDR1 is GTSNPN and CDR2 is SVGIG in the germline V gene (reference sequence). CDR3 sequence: CAWSVTGAGEKLFF. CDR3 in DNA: TGTGCCTGGAGTGTAACGGGGGCGGGTGAAAAACTGTTTTTT. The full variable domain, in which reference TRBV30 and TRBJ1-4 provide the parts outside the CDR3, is SQTIHQWPATLVQPVGSPLSLECTVEGTSNPNLYWYRQAAGRGLQLLFYSVGIGQISSEVPQNLSASRPQDRQFILSSKKLLLSDSGFYLCAWSVTGAGEKLFFGSGTQLSVL.

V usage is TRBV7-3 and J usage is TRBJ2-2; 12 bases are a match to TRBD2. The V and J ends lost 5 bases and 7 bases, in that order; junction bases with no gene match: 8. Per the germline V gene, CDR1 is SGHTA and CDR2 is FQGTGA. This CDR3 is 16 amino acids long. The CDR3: CASSPTSGSPHGELFF. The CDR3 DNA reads TGTGCCAGCAGCCCGACTAGCGGGAGCCCTCACGGGGAGCTGTTTTTT.

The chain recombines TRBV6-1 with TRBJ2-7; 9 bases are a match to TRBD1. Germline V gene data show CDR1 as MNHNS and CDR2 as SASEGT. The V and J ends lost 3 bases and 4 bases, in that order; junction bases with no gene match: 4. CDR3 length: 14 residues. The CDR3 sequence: CASSDRTGVYEQYF. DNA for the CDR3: TGTGCCAGCAGTGACCGGACAGGGGTGTACGAGCAGTACTTC.

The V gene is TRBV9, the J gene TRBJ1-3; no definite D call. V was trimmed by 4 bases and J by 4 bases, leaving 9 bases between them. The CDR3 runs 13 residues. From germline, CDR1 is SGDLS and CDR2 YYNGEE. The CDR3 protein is CASSSHGGNTIYF. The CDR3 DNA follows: TGTGCCAGCAGCTCTCACGGGGGAAACACCATATATTTT.